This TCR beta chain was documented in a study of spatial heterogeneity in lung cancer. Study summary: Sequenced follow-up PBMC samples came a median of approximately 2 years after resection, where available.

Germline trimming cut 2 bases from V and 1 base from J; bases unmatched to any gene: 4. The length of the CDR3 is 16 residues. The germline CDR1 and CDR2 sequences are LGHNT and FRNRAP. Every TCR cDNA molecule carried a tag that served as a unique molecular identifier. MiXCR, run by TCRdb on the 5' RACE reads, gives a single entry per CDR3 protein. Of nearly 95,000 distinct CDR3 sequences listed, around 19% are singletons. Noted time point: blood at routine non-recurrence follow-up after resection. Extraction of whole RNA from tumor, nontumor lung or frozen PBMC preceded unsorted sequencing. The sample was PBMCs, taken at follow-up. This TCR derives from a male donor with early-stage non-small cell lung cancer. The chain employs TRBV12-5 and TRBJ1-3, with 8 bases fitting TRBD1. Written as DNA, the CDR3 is TGTGCTAGTGGTTTGTGGACAGGGTCGTCTGGAAACACCATATATTTT. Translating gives CASGLWTGSSGNTIYF.